The entry that follows covers one TCR beta chain sequence. The antigen remains undetermined. Other DNA variants within this sample encode the same CDR3. The data stem from a study of shared clonotypes between healthy human individuals. Across the study: Each donor's CD4 naive and CD4 memory cells filled three plates apiece, CD8 naive two, and CD8 memory one. Findings of the study overall: About 5.2% was the fraction of naive CD4 clonotypes found shared across a few donors.

Partitioning of CD4+ cells yielded a CD45RA+ naive subset and a CD45RA-negative memory subset. The method was immunoSEQ multiplex PCR; TCRdb's version includes in-frame clones alone and lacks a portion of them. The data contain roughly 1.5 million clones, 95% to 99% of them singletons. The sequence came from a man under 40 in good health. The sample was naive CD4+ T cells sorted from blood. Indicated subset: CD45RA+ positively selected.

CDR3 DNA sequence: TGCAGCGTTGTTGGGAACAATGAGCAGTTCTTC. Translation: CSVVGNNEQFF. The chain employs TRBV29-1 and TRBJ2-1; the D is unclear. This CDR3 contains 11 residues. Trimming left V 4 bases short and J 5 bases short, with 6 bases between. The germline V gene encodes CDR1 SQVTM and CDR2 ANQGSEA.